This T cell receptor beta chain was sequenced in a study of blood T cell repertoires in COVID-19. Looking at the study overall: Acute-phase and convalescent COVID-19 samples originated in the United States, Italy and Spain. PBMCs, B-cell-depleted T cells, or T cells were the source of the cDNA or gDNA that made up the material.

Original processing methods: Reference gene primer amplification gave nucleated cell count estimates. Repertoires were generated with immunoSEQ multiplex PCR, while TCRdb's copy carries only in-frame clones and drops some. That table gives V, J and clone size, and the DNA gave D and trimming. The sample includes about 74,000 clones, 70% to 80% of them seen just once. The J segment lost 1 base and the V segment lost 1 base, leaving 9 bases of the junction unmatched. This CDR3 spans 19 amino acids. The germline V gene encodes CDR1 SGHRS and CDR2 YFSETQ. The sequence was obtained from a human donor in a cohort sampled during active COVID-19. Material: peripheral blood. The rearrangement links TRBV5-1 to TRBJ2-3; TRBD2 matches at 13 bases. CDR3 residues: CASSLLTSGRAGGTDTQYF. The CDR3 DNA reads as TGCGCCAGCAGCTTGTTAACTAGCGGGAGGGCCGGGGGCACAGATACGCAGTATTTT.